The source of this TCR beta chain is a study of Graves' ophthalmopathy and Graves' hyperthyroidism. Amplification from RNA transcripts yielded the TCR beta CDR3 regions. Second-round multiplex PCR followed a first-round RT-PCR using HTBI primers. Each CDR3 protein is one row after TCRdb ran MiXCR on the multiplex PCR reads. Here the sample spans 300,000 to 500,000 distinct CDR3 sequences, less than 20% being singletons. The authors diagnosed from clinical symptoms, serum thyroxine, TRAb, thyroid ultrasound and orbital computed tomography. PBMCs had their origin in fresh peripheral blood (around 10 ml). Findings of the study overall: The blood repertoire also included most expanded thyroid clonotypes above 0.001 frequency. The study's model predicted ophthalmopathy progression at approximately 70% sensitivity and around 75% specificity.

This clonotype was picked up many times. Antigen specificity is unknown. Sample: peripheral blood. This TCR derives from a woman between 18 and 30 years old with stable Graves' hyperthyroidism.

The CDR3 nucleotides are TGTGCCAGCAGTTTAGATCCAGCTTGGAACACTGAAGCTTTCTTT. This codes for CASSLDPAWNTEAFF. The chain recombines TRBV12-3 or TRBV12-4 with TRBJ1-1; D gene ambiguous. V was trimmed by 1 base and J by 1 base, leaving 10 bases between them. CDR3 length: 15 residues.